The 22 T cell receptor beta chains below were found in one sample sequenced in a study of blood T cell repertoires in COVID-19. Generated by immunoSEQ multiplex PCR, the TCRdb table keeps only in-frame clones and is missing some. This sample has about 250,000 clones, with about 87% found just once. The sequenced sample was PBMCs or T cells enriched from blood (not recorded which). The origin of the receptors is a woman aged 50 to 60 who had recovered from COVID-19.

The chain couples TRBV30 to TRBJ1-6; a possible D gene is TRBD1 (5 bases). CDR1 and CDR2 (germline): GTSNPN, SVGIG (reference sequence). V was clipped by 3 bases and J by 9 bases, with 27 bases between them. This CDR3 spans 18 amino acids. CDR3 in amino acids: CAWRRPDSAGNWFSPLHF. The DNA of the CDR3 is TGTGCCTGGAGGCGACCCGACAGCGCCGGCAATTGGTTTTCACCCCTCCACTTT.

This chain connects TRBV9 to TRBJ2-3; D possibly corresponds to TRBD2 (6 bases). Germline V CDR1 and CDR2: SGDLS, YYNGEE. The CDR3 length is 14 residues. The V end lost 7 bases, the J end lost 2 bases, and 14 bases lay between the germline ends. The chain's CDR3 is CASGRPGLTDTQYF. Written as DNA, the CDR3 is TGTGCCAGCGGCAGACCGGGACTCACAGATACGCAGTATTTT.

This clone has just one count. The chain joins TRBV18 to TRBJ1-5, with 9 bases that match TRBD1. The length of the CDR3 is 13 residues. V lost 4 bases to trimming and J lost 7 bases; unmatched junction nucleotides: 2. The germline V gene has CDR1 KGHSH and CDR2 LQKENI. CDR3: CASSRQGEQPQHF. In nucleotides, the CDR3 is TGTGCCAGCTCACGACAGGGGGAACAGCCCCAGCATTTT.

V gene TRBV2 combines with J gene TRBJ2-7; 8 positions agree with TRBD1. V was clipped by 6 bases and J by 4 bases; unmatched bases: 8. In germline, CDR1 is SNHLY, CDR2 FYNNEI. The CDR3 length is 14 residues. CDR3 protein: CASSGDRGEYEQYF. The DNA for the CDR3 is TGTGCCAGCAGCGGCGACAGGGGAGAATACGAGCAGTACTTC.

CDR3 residues: CASSYYSGADTQYF. CDR3 sequence (DNA): TGTGCCAGCAGTTACTACTCCGGGGCAGATACGCAGTATTTT. This chain uses TRBV6-2 or TRBV6-3 with TRBJ2-3; TRBD2 is a possible D gene (5 bases). Germline CDR1 reads MNHEY; CDR2 reads SVGEGT. This CDR3 is 14 amino acids long. V was clipped by 1 base and J by 4 bases, with 9 bases between them.

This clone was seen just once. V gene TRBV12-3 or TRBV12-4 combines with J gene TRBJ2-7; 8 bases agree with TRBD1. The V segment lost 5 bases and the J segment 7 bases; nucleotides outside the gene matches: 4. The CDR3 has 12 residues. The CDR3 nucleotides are TGTGCCAGCAGTAAACAGGGGGATGAGCAGTACTTC. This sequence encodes CASSKQGDEQYF.

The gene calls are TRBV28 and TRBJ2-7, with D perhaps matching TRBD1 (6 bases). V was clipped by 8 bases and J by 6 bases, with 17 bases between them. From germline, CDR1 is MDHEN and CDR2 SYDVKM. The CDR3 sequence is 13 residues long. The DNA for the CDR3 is TGTGCCAGCGAGAGACAGGCCCCCCTCGAGCAGTACTTC. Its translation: CASERQAPLEQYF.

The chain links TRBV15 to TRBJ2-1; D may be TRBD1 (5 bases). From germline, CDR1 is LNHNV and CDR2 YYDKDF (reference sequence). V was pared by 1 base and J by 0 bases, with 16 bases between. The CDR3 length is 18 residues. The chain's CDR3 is CATSRARQIPSSYNEQFF. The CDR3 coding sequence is TGTGCCACCAGCAGAGCACGACAGATTCCCAGCTCCTACAATGAGCAGTTCTTC.

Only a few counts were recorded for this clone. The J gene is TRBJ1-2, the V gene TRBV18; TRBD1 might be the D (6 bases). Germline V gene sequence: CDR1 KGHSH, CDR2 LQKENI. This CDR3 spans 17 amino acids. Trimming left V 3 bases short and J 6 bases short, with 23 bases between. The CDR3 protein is CASSPGHLSTGTHGYTF. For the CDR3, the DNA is TGTGCCAGCTCACCGGGACATCTTTCCACCGGGACACATGGCTACACCTTC.

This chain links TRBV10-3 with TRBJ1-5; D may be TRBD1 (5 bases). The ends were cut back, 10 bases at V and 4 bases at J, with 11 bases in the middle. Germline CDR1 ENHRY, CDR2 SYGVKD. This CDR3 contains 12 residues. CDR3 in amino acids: CATGGTNQPQHF. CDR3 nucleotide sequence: TGTGCCACCGGGGGAACTAATCAGCCCCAGCATTTT.

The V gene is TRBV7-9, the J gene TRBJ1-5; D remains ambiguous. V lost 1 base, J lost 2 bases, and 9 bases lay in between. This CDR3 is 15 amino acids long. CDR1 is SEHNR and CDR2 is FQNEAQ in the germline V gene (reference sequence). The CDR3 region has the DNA TGTGCCAGCAGCTTAGATTCGTCTGGCAATCAGCCCCAGCATTTT. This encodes CASSLDSSGNQPQHF.

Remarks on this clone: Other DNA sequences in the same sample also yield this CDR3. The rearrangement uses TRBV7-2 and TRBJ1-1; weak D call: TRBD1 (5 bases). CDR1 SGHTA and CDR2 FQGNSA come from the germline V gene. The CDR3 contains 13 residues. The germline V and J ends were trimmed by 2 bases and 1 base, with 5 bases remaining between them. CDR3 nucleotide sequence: TGTGCCAGCAGCTTACAGGGGAACACTGAAGCTTTCTTT. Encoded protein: CASSLQGNTEAFF.

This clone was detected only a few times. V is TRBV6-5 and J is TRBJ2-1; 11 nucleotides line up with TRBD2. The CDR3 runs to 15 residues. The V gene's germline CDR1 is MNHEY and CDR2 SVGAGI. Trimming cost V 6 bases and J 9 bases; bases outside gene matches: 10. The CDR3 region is CASRLIAGGRSEQFF. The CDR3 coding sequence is TGTGCCAGCAGACTCATAGCGGGAGGGCGCAGTGAGCAGTTCTTC.

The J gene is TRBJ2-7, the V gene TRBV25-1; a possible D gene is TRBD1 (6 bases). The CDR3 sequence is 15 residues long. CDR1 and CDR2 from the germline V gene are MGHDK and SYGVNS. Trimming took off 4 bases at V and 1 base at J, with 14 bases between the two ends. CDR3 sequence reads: CASSGLRDNSYEQYF. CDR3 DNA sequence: TGTGCCAGCAGTGGACTCCGGGACAATTCCTACGAGCAGTACTTC.

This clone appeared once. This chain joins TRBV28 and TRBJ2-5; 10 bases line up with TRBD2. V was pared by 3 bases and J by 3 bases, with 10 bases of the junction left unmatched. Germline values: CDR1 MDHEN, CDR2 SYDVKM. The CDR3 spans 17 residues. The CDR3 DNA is TGTGCCAGCAGTTTCGTCCGGCTAGCGGGAGAAGAAGAGACCCAGTACTTC. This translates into CASSFVRLAGEEETQYF.

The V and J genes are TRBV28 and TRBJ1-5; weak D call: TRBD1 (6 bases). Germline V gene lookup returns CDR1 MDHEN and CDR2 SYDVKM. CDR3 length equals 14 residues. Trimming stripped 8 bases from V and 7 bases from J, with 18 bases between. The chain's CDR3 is CASRTGGATQPQHF. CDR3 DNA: TGTGCCAGCCGGACGGGGGGGGCGACCCAGCCCCAGCATTTT.

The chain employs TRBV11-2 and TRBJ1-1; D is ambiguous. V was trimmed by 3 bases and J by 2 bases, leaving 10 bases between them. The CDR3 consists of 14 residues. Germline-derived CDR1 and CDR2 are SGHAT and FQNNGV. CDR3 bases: TGTGCCAGCAGCTTCCTCACAGCAAACACTGAAGCTTTCTTT. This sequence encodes CASSFLTANTEAFF. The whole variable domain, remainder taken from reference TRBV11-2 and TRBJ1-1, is EAGVAQSPRYKIIEKRQSVAFWCNPISGHATLYWYQQILGQGPKLLIQFQNNGVVDDSQLPKDRFSAERLKGVDSTLKIQPAKLEDSAVYLCASSFLTANTEAFFGQGTRLTVV.

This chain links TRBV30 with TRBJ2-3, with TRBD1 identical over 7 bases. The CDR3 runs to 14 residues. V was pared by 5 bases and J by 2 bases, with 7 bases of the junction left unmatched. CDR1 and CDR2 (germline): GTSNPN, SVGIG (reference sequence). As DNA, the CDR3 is TGTGCCTGGGGAGGACAGGATTACACAGATACGCAGTATTTT. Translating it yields CAWGGQDYTDTQYF.

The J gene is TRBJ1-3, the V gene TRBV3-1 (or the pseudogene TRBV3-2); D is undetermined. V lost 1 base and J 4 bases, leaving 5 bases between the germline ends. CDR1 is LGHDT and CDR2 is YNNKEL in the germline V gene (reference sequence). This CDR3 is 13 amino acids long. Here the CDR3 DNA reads TGTGCCAGCAGCCAAGTCGAGGGAAACACCATATATTTT. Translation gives CASSQVEGNTIYF.

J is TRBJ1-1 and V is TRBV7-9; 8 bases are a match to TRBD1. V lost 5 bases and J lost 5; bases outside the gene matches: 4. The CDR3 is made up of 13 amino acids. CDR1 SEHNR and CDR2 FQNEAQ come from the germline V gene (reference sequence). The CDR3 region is CASSVDRGTEAFF. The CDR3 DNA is TGTGCCAGCAGCGTCGACAGGGGAACTGAAGCTTTCTTT.

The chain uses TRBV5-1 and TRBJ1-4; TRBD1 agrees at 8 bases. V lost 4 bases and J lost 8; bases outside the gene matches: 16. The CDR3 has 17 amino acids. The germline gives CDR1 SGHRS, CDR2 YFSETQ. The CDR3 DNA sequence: TGCGCCAGCAGCCCCCAGCCCGGACAGGGTCTACACGAAAAACTGTTTTTT. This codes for CASSPQPGQGLHEKLFF.

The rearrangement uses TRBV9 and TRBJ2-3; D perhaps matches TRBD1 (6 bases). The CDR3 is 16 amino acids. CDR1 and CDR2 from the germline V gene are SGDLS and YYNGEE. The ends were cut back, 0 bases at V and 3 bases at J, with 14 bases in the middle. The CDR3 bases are TGTGCCAGCAGCGTAGGGTTGGGGGCAACGACAGATACGCAGTATTTT. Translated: CASSVGLGATTDTQYF.